This TCR beta chain comes out of a study of blood T cell repertoires in COVID-19. Per the authors' pipeline: Nucleated cell number was recorded as an estimate derived from reference gene primer amplification. TCRdb keeps only in-frame clones here, not all; method: immunoSEQ multiplex PCR. From that table come the V and J calls and clone size; the DNA was used to work out D and trimming. Of about 80,000 clones listed, around 76% are singletons. This clone has just a few counts. The CDR3 length is 17 residues. V lost 4 bases and J 0 bases, leaving 14 bases between the germline ends. Germline V CDR1 and CDR2: SGHDT, YYEEEE.

The rearrangement uses TRBV5-6 and TRBJ1-6; possibly TRBD1 for D (5 bases). The sequence came from a man between 70 and 80 years old with active or convalescent COVID-19. Sequencing input: peripheral blood. CDR3 coding DNA: TGTGCCAGCAGCACGACAGCCGTGAGCTCCTATAATTCACCCCTCCACTTT. Translating it yields CASSTTAVSSYNSPLHF. The whole variable domain, remainder taken from reference TRBV5-6 and TRBJ1-6, is DAGVTQSPTHLIKTRGQQVTLRCSPKSGHDTVSWYQQALGQGPQFIFQYYEEEERQRGNFPDRFSGHQFPNYSSELNVNALLLGDSALYLCASSTTAVSSYNSPLHFGNGTRLTVT.